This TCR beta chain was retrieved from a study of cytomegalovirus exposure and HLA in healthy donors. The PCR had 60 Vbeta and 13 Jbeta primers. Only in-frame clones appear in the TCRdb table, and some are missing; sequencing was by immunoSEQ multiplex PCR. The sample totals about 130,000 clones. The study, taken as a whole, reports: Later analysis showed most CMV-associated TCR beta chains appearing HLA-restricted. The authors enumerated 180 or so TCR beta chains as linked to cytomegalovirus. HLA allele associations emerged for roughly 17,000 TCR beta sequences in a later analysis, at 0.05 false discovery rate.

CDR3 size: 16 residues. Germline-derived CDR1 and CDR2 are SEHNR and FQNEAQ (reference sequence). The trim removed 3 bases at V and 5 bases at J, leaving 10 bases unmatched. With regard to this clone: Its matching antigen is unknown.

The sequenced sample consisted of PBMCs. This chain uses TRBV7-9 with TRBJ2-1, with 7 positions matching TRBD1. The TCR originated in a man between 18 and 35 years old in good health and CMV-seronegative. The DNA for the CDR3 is TGTGCCAGCAGCTTCGCCCGCGGACAGGCCCACAATGAGCAGTTCTTC. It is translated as CASSFARGQAHNEQFF.